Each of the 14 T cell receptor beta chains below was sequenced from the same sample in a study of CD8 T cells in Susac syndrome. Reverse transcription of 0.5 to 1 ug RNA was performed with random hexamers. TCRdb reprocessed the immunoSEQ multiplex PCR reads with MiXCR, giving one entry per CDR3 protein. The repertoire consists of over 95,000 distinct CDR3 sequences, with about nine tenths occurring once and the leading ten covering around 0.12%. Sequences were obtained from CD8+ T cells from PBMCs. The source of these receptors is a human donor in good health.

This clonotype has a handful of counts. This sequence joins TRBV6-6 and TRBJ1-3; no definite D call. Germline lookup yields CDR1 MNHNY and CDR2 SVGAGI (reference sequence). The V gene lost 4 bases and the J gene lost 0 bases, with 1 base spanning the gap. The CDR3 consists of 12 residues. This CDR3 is CASSFSGNTIYF. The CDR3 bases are TGTGCCAGCAGTTTCTCTGGAAACACCATATATTTT.

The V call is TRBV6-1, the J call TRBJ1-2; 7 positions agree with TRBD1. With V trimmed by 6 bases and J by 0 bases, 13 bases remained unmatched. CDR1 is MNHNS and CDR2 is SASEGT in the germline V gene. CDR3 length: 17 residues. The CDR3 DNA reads TGTGCCAGCAGCCACGCCCCGGGACAGCCGTCTAACTATGGCTACACCTTC. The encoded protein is CASSHAPGQPSNYGYTF.

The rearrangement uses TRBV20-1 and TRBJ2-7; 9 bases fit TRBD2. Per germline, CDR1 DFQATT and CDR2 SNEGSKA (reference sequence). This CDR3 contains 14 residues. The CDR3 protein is CSLTRLAESYEQYF. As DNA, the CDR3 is TGCAGCCTGACCAGACTAGCGGAGTCCTACGAGCAGTACTTC.

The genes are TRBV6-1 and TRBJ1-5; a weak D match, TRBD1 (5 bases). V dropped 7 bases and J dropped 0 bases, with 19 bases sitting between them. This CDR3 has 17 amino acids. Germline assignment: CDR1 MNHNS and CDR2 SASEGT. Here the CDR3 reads CASTRQPGADSNQPQHF. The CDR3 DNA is TGTGCCAGCACCCGCCAACCTGGGGCTGATAGCAATCAGCCCCAGCATTTT.

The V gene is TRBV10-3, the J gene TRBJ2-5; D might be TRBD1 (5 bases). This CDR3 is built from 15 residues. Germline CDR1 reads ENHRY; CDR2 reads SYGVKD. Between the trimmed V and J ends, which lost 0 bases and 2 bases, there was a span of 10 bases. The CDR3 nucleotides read TGTGCCATCAGTGAGTCGGCAGGGCAACAAGAGACCCAGTACTTC. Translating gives CAISESAGQQETQYF.

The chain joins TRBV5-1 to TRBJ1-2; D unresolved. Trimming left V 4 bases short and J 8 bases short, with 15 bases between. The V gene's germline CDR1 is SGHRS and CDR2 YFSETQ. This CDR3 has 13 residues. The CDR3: CASSLDGTGGYTF. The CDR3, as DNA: TGCGCCAGCAGCCTCGATGGCACCGGGGGCTACACCTTC.

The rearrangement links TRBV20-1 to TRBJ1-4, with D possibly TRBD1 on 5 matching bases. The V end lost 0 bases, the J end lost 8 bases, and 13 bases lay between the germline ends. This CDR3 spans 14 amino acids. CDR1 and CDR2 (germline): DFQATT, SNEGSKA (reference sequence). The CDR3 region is CSAREYGGREKLFF. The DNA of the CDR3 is TGCAGTGCTAGAGAATATGGGGGAAGGGAAAAACTGTTTTTT.

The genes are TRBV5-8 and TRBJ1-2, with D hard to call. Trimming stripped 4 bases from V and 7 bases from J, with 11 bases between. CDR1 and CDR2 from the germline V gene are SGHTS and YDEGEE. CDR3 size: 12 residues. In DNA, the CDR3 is TGTGCCAGCAGCATGACGATTACTGGCTACACCTTC. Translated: CASSMTITGYTF. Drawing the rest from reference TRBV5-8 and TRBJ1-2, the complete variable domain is EAGVTQSPTHLIKTRGQQATLRCSPISGHTSVYWYQQALGLGLQFLLWYDEGEERNRGNFPPRFSGRQFPNYSSELNVNALELEDSALYLCASSMTITGYTFGSGTRLTVV.

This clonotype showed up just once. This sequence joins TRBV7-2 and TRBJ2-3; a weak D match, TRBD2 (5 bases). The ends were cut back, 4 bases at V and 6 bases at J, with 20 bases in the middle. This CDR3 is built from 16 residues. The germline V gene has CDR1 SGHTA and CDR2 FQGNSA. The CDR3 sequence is CASSSYRGERRDTQYF. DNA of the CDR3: TGTGCCAGCAGCTCGTACCGGGGAGAGCGGCGTGATACGCAGTATTTT.

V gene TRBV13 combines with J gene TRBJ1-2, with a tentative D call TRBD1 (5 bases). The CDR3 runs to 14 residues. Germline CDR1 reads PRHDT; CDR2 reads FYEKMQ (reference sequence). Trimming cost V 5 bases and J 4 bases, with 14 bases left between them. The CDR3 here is CASSVRTFGYGYTF. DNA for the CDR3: TGTGCCAGCAGCGTGAGGACATTCGGCTATGGCTACACCTTC.

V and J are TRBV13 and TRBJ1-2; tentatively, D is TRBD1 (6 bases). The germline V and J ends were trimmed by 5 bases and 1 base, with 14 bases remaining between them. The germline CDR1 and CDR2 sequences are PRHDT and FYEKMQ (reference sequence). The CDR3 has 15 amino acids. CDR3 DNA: TGTGCCAGCAGCCAATGGGACAAGGATAACTATGGCTACACCTTC. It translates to CASSQWDKDNYGYTF.

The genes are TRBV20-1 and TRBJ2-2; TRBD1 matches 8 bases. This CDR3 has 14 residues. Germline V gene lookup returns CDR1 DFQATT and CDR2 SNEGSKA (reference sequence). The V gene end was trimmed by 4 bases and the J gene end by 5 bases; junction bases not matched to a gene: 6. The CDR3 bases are TGCAGTGCTACCGACAGGGGAGATACCGGGGAGCTGTTTTTT. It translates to CSATDRGDTGELFF.

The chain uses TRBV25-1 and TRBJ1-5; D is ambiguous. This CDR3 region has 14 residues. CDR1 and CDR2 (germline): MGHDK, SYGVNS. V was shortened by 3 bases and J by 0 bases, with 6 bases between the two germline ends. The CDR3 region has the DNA TGTGCCAGCAGTGATCTAGATAGCAATCAGCCCCAGCATTTT. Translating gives CASSDLDSNQPQHF. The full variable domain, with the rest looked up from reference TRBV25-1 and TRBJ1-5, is EADIYQTPRYLVIGTGKKITLECSQTMGHDKMYWYQQDPGMELHLIHYSYGVNSTEKGDLSSESTVSRIRTEHFPLTLESARPSHTSQYLCASSDLDSNQPQHFGDGTRLSIL.

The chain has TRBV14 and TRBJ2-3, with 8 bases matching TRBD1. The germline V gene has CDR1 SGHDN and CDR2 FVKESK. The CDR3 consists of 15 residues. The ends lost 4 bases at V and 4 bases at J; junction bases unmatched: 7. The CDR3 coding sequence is TGTGCCAGCAGCCGACTTGACAGGGGTCCAGATACGCAGTATTTT. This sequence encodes CASSRLDRGPDTQYF.